One sample yielded the 11 T cell receptor delta chains listed below, sequenced in a study of γδ T cells in repeated Plasmodium falciparum infection. Bulk repertoires came from Vgamma9/Vdelta2+ or Vdelta2-negative gammadelta T cells flow-sorted from PBMC. TCRdb re-processed the multiplex PCR reads via CATT. The repertoire consists of about 57,000 delta-chain clones, with over 1.5% occurring once and the leading ten covering about 15%. The sample consisted of gamma-delta T cells from blood. The receptors stem from a pool of human donors (malaria-infected and uninfected, not separated).

About this clone: This sequence is one base from a far larger clone and is likely a read error. The sample carries other DNA sequences with the same CDR3. The J gene is TRDJ1, the V gene TRDV1; D possibly corresponds to TRDD2 (5 bases). The CDR3 is made up of 13 amino acids. The V and J ends lost 9 bases and 5 bases respectively, with 16 bases between them. Germline V gene sequence: CDR1 TSWWSYY, CDR2 QGS. The CDR3 DNA follows: TGTGCTCTATCCTATCGGGTCTCTGATAAACTCATCTTT. It encodes CALSYRVSDKLIF.

This clone was recorded many times. The amino acid sequence in TCRdb belongs to a much larger clone and departs from this DNA's translation at residue 4, likely a sequencing read error; the sequence shown is translated from the DNA. The V gene is TRDV3, the J gene TRDJ1; 9 bases agree with TRDD2. Germline trimming cut 3 bases from V and 1 base from J; bases unmatched to any gene: 15. The CDR3 spans 17 residues. CDR1 and CDR2 (germline): TVYSNPD, GDNSRS (reference sequence). The CDR3 nucleotides are TGTGCCTTGCCTTCCTACCTGGACTGGTTACCCACCGATAAACTCATCTTT. It is translated as CALPSYLDWLPTDKLIF.

To note about this clone: A read error is likely here: a far larger clone is one base away. The sample carries other DNA sequences with the same CDR3. The rearrangement uses TRDV2 and TRDJ1; TRDD3 aligns across 10 bases. TCRdb lists no J gene, so it was determined here by aligning the DNA to germline. The CDR3 is 21 residues long. The germline V gene encodes CDR1 GEAIGNYY and CDR2 EKD. The CDR3 reads CACDPMIPHRGIRRSYSKLIF. The CDR3 coding sequence is TGCGCCTGTGACCCTATGATTCCCCACCGGGGGATACGAAGATCCTACTCGAAACTCATCTTT.

There are a few counts of this clone. This DNA's translation differs at residue 13 from TCRdb's protein, which comes from a much larger clone; a read error is likely, and the protein shown is translated from the DNA. The gene calls are TRDV1 and TRDJ1; 7 bases line up with TRDD3. Here the J gene came from matching the DNA to germline, since TCRdb omits it. This CDR3 region has 19 residues. CDR1 TSWWSYY and CDR2 QGS come from the germline V gene. Unmatched junction bases numbered 21, after V lost 2 bases and J lost 6 bases. The CDR3 loop reads CALGESPSFGLGTPYKLIF. CDR3 nucleotide sequence: TGTGCTCTTGGGGAATCTCCGTCCTTTGGACTGGGGACACCGTATAAACTCATCTTT.

Of note for this clone: A read error likely explains why the TCRdb protein, taken from a much larger clone, differs from this DNA's translation at residue 7; the protein shown is translated from the DNA. The chain carries TRDV1 and TRDJ1, with 8 nucleotides matching TRDD3. The J gene, missing from TCRdb, was assigned here through DNA to germline matching. Germline loops: CDR1 TSWWSYY, CDR2 QGS. The CDR3 loop spans 20 amino acids. J lost 1 base, V lost 1 base, and 17 bases had no gene match. CDR3 in DNA: TGTGCTCTTGGGGAACCCAACCCTCCCAAATACTGGGGGCTCACCGATAAACTCATCTTT. Its translation is CALGEPNPPKYWGLTDKLIF.

This clone has a handful of counts. A far larger clone is a single base away, which makes a read error likely. Other DNA sequences in this sample translate to the same CDR3. This sequence joins TRDV2 and TRDJ3, with TRDD3 matching 13 bases. As TCRdb names no J gene, one was assigned here on the basis of a DNA match to germline. Trimming cost V 5 bases and J 0 bases; bases outside gene matches: 12. This CDR3 has 21 amino acids. Per germline, CDR1 GEAIGNYY and CDR2 EKD. The CDR3 sequence: CACAATGGYARSSWDTRQMFF. For the CDR3, the DNA is TGTGCCTGTGCCGCTACTGGGGGATACGCTCGGAGCTCCTGGGACACCCGACAGATGTTTTTC.

This clone was observed a few times. A far larger clone is one base from this, pointing to a likely read error. Additional DNA sequences in this sample encode the identical CDR3. The chain employs TRDV3 and TRDJ1; TRDD3 agrees at 9 bases. CDR1 TVYSNPD and CDR2 GDNSRS come from the germline V gene (reference sequence). The trim removed 4 bases at V and 9 bases at J, leaving 30 bases unmatched. CDR3 length: 19 amino acids. For the CDR3, the DNA is TGTGCCTCCACTAATTCCCGCCCATTCTACTGGGGGACCCATAAAGAACTCATCTTT. Protein product: CASTNSRPFYWGTHKELIF.

This clone was counted a few times. This may stem from a read error, because a much larger clone lies one nucleotide away. This chain connects TRDV1 to TRDJ1; 8 bases fit TRDD3. The J gene, missing from TCRdb, was assigned here through DNA to germline matching. The germline V gene encodes CDR1 TSWWSYY and CDR2 QGS. The CDR3 has 19 residues. DNA of the CDR3: TGTGCCCTTGGGAAAGGCCTCCCGCATCTGGGGGACCGCACCGATAAACTCATCTTT. Amino acids: CALGKGLPHLGDRTDKLIF.

At least ten counts were recorded for this clone. TCRdb's entry gives the protein of a much larger clone, which mismatches this DNA's translation at residue 5, likely from a read error; the protein reported here is translated from the DNA. The chain recombines TRDV1 with TRDJ1; 8 nucleotides agree with TRDD3. V shed 4 bases and J 3 bases; nucleotides not matched to a gene: 10. The CDR3 has 16 amino acids. CDR1 and CDR2 (germline): TSWWSYY, QGS. The CDR3 here is CALGGQALLGADKLIF. The CDR3 nucleotides are TGTGCTCTTGGGGGACAGGCGTTACTGGGGGCCGATAAACTCATCTTT.

This clone showed up many times. TCRdb pairs this DNA with a much larger clone's protein that differs at residue 8, likely a read error; the protein shown was translated from the DNA. The chain couples TRDV1 to TRDJ1, with 7 bases lining up with TRDD3. This CDR3 has 22 residues. Germline assignment: CDR1 TSWWSYY and CDR2 QGS. V dropped 4 bases and J dropped 2; count of bases not matched to a gene: 28. The CDR3 coding sequence is TGTGCTCTTGGGGTGGTGGTCGGTACCCCGCGGTTATACTGGGGTTATACCGATAAACTCATCTTT. Translating it yields CALGVVVGTPRLYWGYTDKLIF.

Turning to this clone: The amino acid sequence in TCRdb belongs to a much larger clone and departs from this DNA's translation at residue 10, likely a sequencing read error; the sequence shown is translated from the DNA. The V call is TRDV2, the J call TRDJ3; 10 nucleotides agree with TRDD3. TCRdb supplies no J gene; here it was assigned by aligning the nucleotide sequence to germline. The J segment lost 4 bases and the V segment lost 3 bases, leaving 14 bases of the junction unmatched. This CDR3 comprises 20 residues. CDR1 is GEAIGNYY, CDR2 EKD, per germline. The CDR3 protein is CACDSVLGDALAWDTRQMFF. The CDR3 DNA follows: TGTGCCTGTGACTCTGTACTGGGGGATGCGCTCGCATGGGACACCCGACAGATGTTTTTC.